Presented here are 25 T cell receptor beta chains from one specimen sequenced in a study of shared clonotypes between healthy human individuals (dated by TCRdb to 2019 to 2021). The library was prepared using the immunoSEQ multiplex PCR assay. In TCRdb, the immuneACCESS table is reduced to in-frame sequences with V and J assigned. These tables do not hold every clone; where another copy was compared, an unresolved V gene accounts for under half, and the others remain unexplained. Here the sample has about 1.1 million clones; around 77% occur a single time. 0.85% to 1% of the sample lies in the top ten. Material for sequencing was memory CD4+ T cells from PBMCs. In light of the paper, this sample's cell subset or site label describes: CD45RA-negative fraction. These TCRs come from a man younger than 35 in good health. Some clones in this sample may be carry-over from other donors' samples.

V gene TRBV9 combines with J gene TRBJ2-3; tentative D call: TRBD2 (6 bases). Germline loops: CDR1 SGDLS, CDR2 YYNGEE. CDR3 length: 16 residues. V lost 0 bases and J lost 0, with 11 bases in between. The CDR3 loop is CASSVGVSGSTDTQYF. CDR3 DNA: TGTGCCAGCAGCGTAGGGGTTAGCGGAAGCACAGATACGCAGTATTTT.

The genes are TRBV28 and TRBJ2-2; either TRBD1 or TRBD2 may supply D (5 bases each). CDR1 and CDR2 from the germline V gene are MDHEN and SYDVKM. The CDR3 covers 12 residues. The V and J ends lost 6 bases and 6 bases respectively, with 8 bases between them. CDR3 residues: CASRGVAGELFF. The CDR3 DNA sequence: TGTGCCAGCAGGGGGGTGGCCGGGGAGCTGTTTTTT.

Notes on this clone: The junction differs from germline at one of its ends, possibly a read error. The V gene is TRBV10-3, the J gene TRBJ2-3; a possible D gene is TRBD2 (6 bases). This CDR3 spans 13 amino acids. Per germline, CDR1 ENHRY and CDR2 SYGVKD. Here the CDR3 reads CAISADSGGTGDF. The DNA of the CDR3 is TGTGCCATCAGTGCCGATAGCGGCGGGACTGGGGATTTT.

The rearrangement links TRBV7-8 to TRBJ1-5; D call uncertain. CDR1 and CDR2 (germline): SGHVS, FQNEAQ. V shed 2 bases and J shed 0 bases, with 11 bases lying between them. The length of the CDR3 is 16 residues. CDR3 in amino acids: CASSLSGPYSNQPQHF. The CDR3, as DNA: TGTGCCAGCAGCTTATCTGGACCGTATAGCAATCAGCCCCAGCATTTT.

Details on this clone: A read error may explain this, as a much larger clone is one base away. The chain employs TRBV28 and TRBJ1-1; the D gene is possibly TRBD1 (6 bases). V was pared by 6 bases and J by 1 base, with 9 bases between. CDR3 length equals 13 residues. Germline V gene sequence: CDR1 MDHEN, CDR2 SYDVKM. DNA for the CDR3: TGTGCCAGCAGCCAAGGGGGGAACACTGAAGCTTTCTTT. Its protein product is CASSQGGNTEAFF.

The V call is TRBV7-2, the J call TRBJ2-7, with 11 bases that match TRBD2. The CDR3 consists of 15 residues. V was clipped by 1 base and J by 4 bases; unmatched bases: 3. Per the germline V gene, CDR1 is SGHTA and CDR2 is FQGNSA. CDR3 protein: CASSLVGTSGYEQYF. In nucleotides, the CDR3 is TGTGCCAGCAGCTTAGTCGGGACTAGCGGATACGAGCAGTACTTC.

Remarks on this clone: This specimen includes other DNA sequences encoding the same CDR3. This chain uses TRBV28 with TRBJ2-7; D ambiguous. The CDR3 covers 11 residues. Germline V gene lookup returns CDR1 MDHEN and CDR2 SYDVKM. V lost 5 bases and J lost 4, with 6 bases in between. In DNA form, the CDR3 reads TGTGCCAGCAGTCTTCGATACGAGCAGTACTTC. This codes for CASSLRYEQYF.

The gene calls are TRBV28 and TRBJ2-7; TRBD1 might be the D (6 bases). The CDR3 sequence is 13 residues long. Trimming took 6 bases from V and 2 from J, leaving 11 bases between them. Germline V gene data show CDR1 as MDHEN and CDR2 as SYDVKM. The CDR3 reads CASRIGQTYEQYF. The CDR3 DNA follows: TGTGCCAGCAGGATCGGACAGACCTACGAGCAGTACTTC.

This clone was detected only once. The chain employs TRBV19 and TRBJ1-2, with TRBD1 identical over 11 bases. Germline-derived CDR1 and CDR2 are LNHDA and SQIVND (reference sequence). This CDR3 contains 16 residues. V shed 8 bases, J shed 4 bases, and the junction held 12 bases outside the gene matches. The CDR3 DNA reads as TGTGCCAGTCTATCCGGGACAGGGGGGATCGGCTATGGCTACACCTTC. This sequence encodes CASLSGTGGIGYGYTF.

The V call is TRBV2, the J call TRBJ1-3; D uncertain. The CDR3 loop spans 14 amino acids. The germline V gene encodes CDR1 SNHLY and CDR2 FYNNEI. Trimming cost V 6 bases and J 4 bases, with 13 bases left between them. For the CDR3, the DNA is TGTGCCAGCAGGCTACACCTTCCGGGAAACACCATATATTTT. Amino acids: CASRLHLPGNTIYF.

A few counts support this clone. The chain has TRBV2 and TRBJ2-1; the D is unclear. The V end lost 7 bases, the J end lost 7 bases, and 11 bases lay between the germline ends. This CDR3 has 12 amino acids. The germline CDR1 and CDR2 sequences are SNHLY and FYNNEI. CDR3 coding DNA: TGTGCCAGCAAAGACGCAGCGAATGAGCAGTTCTTC. This codes for CASKDAANEQFF.

This chain connects TRBV19 to TRBJ1-4; the match to TRBD1 covers 8 bases. The CDR3 sequence is 15 residues long. Germline V lookup: CDR1 LNHDA, CDR2 SQIVND (reference sequence). Germline trimming cut 9 bases from V and 5 bases from J; bases unmatched to any gene: 11. The CDR3: CASQGQGQWNEKLFF. Here the CDR3 DNA reads TGTGCCAGCCAAGGACAGGGTCAATGGAATGAAAAACTGTTTTTT.

About this clone: Other DNA variants within this sample encode the same CDR3. This chain joins TRBV18 and TRBJ1-3, with a tentative D call TRBD1 (5 bases). With 2 bases removed from V and 0 bases from J, the gap between germline ends came to 5 bases. Germline loops: CDR1 KGHSH, CDR2 LQKENI. This CDR3 has 14 residues. The CDR3 nucleotides are TGTGCCAGCTCACCAGGGGGCTCTGGAAACACCATATATTTT. It is translated as CASSPGGSGNTIYF.

The rearrangement joins TRBV9 to TRBJ2-7; no clear D gene. Per germline, CDR1 SGDLS and CDR2 YYNGEE. CDR3 size: 13 residues. Trimming stripped 0 bases from V and 6 bases from J, with 10 bases between. CDR3 region: CASSVAGSGEQYF. The CDR3 coding sequence is TGTGCCAGCAGCGTAGCCGGGTCCGGCGAGCAGTACTTC.

The J gene is TRBJ1-6, the V gene TRBV2; the D gene is possibly TRBD1 (5 bases). V dropped 3 bases and J dropped 8 bases, with 14 bases sitting between them. This CDR3 contains 15 residues. Germline loops: CDR1 SNHLY, CDR2 FYNNEI. Here the CDR3 reads CASSDRSGGDSPLHF. The CDR3, as DNA: TGTGCCAGCAGTGATCGCTCCGGGGGGGATTCACCCCTCCACTTT.

The chain joins TRBV7-9 to TRBJ2-7; 10 bases are shared with TRBD2. Trimming took 2 bases from V and 5 from J; bases not matched to a gene: 6. CDR1 is SEHNR and CDR2 is FQNEAQ in the germline V gene (reference sequence). The CDR3 is 15 amino acids. The CDR3 coding sequence is TGTGCCAGCAGCTTACCGGCTAGCGGGAGCCACGAGCAGTACTTC. It is translated as CASSLPASGSHEQYF.

V and J are TRBV2 and TRBJ1-2; D is unresolved. Trimming pared 5 bases from V and 8 bases from J, leaving 9 bases between. The length of the CDR3 is 11 residues. Germline V lookup: CDR1 SNHLY, CDR2 FYNNEI. CDR3 amino acids: CASSPSWGYTF. CDR3 bases: TGTGCCAGCAGTCCCAGTTGGGGCTACACCTTC.

The V and J genes are TRBV18 and TRBJ2-3; D remains ambiguous. The CDR3 length is 15 residues. V was shortened by 4 bases and J by 3 bases, with 14 bases between the two germline ends. Germline loops: CDR1 KGHSH, CDR2 LQKENI. The CDR3 reads CASSLLTAATDTQYF. CDR3 coding DNA: TGTGCCAGCTCACTCTTGACGGCCGCAACAGATACGCAGTATTTT. Together with reference TRBV18 and TRBJ2-3, the CDR3 gives the full variable domain: NAGVMQNPRHLVRRRGQEARLRCSPMKGHSHVYWYRQLPEEGLKFMVYLQKENIIDESGMPKERFSAEFPKEGPSILRIQQVVRGDSAAYFCASSLLTAATDTQYFGPGTRLTVL.

J is TRBJ1-2 and V is TRBV28; D may be TRBD1 (6 bases). This CDR3 spans 17 amino acids. The V gene's germline CDR1 is MDHEN and CDR2 SYDVKM. V lost 4 bases and J 0 bases, leaving 18 bases between the germline ends. The CDR3 sequence: CASSWGPGALANYGYTF. Written as DNA, the CDR3 is TGTGCCAGCAGTTGGGGGCCAGGGGCTCTAGCTAACTATGGCTACACCTTC.

The chain employs TRBV18 and TRBJ2-1, with TRBD2 identical over 12 bases. The CDR3 loop spans 14 amino acids. Germline trimming cut 6 bases from V and 6 bases from J; bases unmatched to any gene: 3. Germline V lookup: CDR1 KGHSH, CDR2 LQKENI. The CDR3 spells CASSSTSGSNEQFF. CDR3 bases: TGTGCCAGCTCGTCGACTAGCGGGAGCAATGAGCAGTTCTTC.

The rearrangement links TRBV5-1 to TRBJ1-4; 7 nucleotides agree with TRBD1. This CDR3 spans 13 amino acids. J gave up 4 bases and V 5 bases, and 2 bases lay outside the gene matches. Per germline, CDR1 SGHRS and CDR2 YFSETQ. The CDR3 DNA sequence: TGCGCCAGCAGGCGGGACAGTAATGAAAAACTGTTTTTT. Its translation: CASRRDSNEKLFF.

The chain carries TRBV4-1 and TRBJ2-2; 8 positions agree with TRBD2. The germline V gene has CDR1 MGHRA and CDR2 YSYEKL. The CDR3 is made up of 19 amino acids. V dropped 0 bases and J dropped 5; count of bases not matched to a gene: 14. This chain's CDR3 is CASSQDRDPGRARTGELFF. In DNA, the CDR3 is TGCGCCAGCAGCCAAGATCGGGATCCCGGGAGGGCCCGGACCGGGGAGCTGTTTTTT.

This chain links TRBV5-6 with TRBJ2-2; D gene ambiguous. V was trimmed by 1 base and J by 5 bases, leaving 9 bases between them. Germline V gene sequence: CDR1 SGHDT, CDR2 YYEEEE. The length of the CDR3 is 14 residues. This chain's CDR3 is CASSLIGPTGELFF. CDR3 sequence (DNA): TGTGCCAGCAGCTTGATCGGGCCAACCGGGGAGCTGTTTTTT.

This clone is a singleton in its sample. The CDR3 is CASSETMGAGGYEQYF. Here the CDR3 DNA reads TGTGCCAGCAGTGAGACTATGGGAGCGGGAGGGTACGAGCAGTACTTC. The chain couples TRBV2 to TRBJ2-7; 10 bases line up with TRBD2. Trimming at V came to 3 bases and at J to 4 bases, leaving 9 bases not matched to a gene. Germline assignment: CDR1 SNHLY and CDR2 FYNNEI. This CDR3 contains 16 residues.

In regard to this clone: A far larger clone is off by one base, so a read error is likely. The genes are TRBV29-1 and TRBJ2-5; a weak D match, TRBD2 (6 bases). The CDR3 has 14 amino acids. With 4 bases removed from V and 4 bases from J, the gap between germline ends came to 16 bases. The germline V gene has CDR1 SQVTM and CDR2 ANQGSEA. CDR3 protein: CSVGMGRGIETQYF. The DNA for the CDR3 is TGCAGCGTTGGCATGGGGCGGGGAATAGAGACCCAGTACTTC.